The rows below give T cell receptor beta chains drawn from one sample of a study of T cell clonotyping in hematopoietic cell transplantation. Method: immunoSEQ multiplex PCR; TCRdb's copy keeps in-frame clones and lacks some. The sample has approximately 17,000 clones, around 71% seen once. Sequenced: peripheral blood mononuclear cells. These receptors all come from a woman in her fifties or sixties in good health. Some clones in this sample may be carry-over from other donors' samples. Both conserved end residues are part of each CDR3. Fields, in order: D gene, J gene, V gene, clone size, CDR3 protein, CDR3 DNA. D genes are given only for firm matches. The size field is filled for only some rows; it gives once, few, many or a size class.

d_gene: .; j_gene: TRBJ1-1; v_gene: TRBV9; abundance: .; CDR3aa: CASSVGQQAEAFF; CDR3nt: TGTGCCAGCAGCGTCGGCCAGCAGGCTGAAGCTTTCTTT
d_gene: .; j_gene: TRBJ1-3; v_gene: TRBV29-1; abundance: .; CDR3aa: CSVVANSGNTIYF; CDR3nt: TGCAGCGTTGTTGCCAACTCTGGAAACACCATATATTTT
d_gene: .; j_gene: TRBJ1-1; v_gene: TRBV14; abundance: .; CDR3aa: CASSQFINTEAFF; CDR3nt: TGTGCCAGCAGCCAATTTATCAACACTGAAGCTTTCTTT
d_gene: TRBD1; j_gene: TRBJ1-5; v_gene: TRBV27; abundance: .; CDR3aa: CASSSGQGGVQPQHF; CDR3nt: TGTGCCAGCAGTTCGGGACAGGGGGGGGTTCAGCCCCAGCATTTT
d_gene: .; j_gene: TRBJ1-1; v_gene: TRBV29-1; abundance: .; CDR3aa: CSVEVTGGAVF; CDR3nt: TGCAGCGTTGAAGTAACGGGGGGCGCGGTCTTT
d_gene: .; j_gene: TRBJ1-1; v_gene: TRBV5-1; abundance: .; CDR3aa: CASSLRMGSMNTEAFF; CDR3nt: TGCGCCAGCAGCTTGAGGATGGGTTCGATGAACACTGAAGCTTTCTTT
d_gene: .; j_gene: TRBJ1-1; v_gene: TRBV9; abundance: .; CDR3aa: CASSVVVDTEAFF; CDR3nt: TGTGCCAGCAGCGTAGTTGTGGACACTGAAGCTTTCTTT
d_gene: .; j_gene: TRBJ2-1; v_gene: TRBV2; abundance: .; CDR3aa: CASRGVDSYNEQFF; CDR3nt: TGTGCCAGCAGAGGGGTTGATTCCTACAATGAGCAGTTCTTC
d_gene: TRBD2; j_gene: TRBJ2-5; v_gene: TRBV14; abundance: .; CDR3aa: CASSPRTSGFEETQYF; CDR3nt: TGTGCCAGCAGCCCCCGGACTAGCGGATTTGAAGAGACCCAGTACTTC
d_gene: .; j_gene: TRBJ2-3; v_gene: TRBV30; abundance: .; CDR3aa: CAWNYVGADTQYF; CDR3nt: TGTGCCTGGAATTACGTGGGCGCAGATACGCAGTATTTT
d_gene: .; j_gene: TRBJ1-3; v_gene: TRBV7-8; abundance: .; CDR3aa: CASSLKQTSGNTIYF; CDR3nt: TGTGCCAGCAGTTTAAAGCAAACCTCTGGAAACACCATATATTTT
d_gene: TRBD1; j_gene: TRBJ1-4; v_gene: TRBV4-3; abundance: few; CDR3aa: CASSPRSRGSEKLFF; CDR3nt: TGCGCCAGCAGCCCACGCTCCAGGGGGAGTGAAAAACTGTTTTTT
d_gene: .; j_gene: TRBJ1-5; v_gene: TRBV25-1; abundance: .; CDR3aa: CASSDQRLHQPQHF; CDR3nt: TGTGCCAGCAGTGATCAAAGGCTGCATCAGCCCCAGCATTTT
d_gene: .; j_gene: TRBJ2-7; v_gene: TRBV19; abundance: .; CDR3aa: CASSSPPGTGRDHEQYF; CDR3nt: TGTGCCAGTAGCTCTCCCCCCGGAACAGGGAGGGATCACGAGCAGTACTTC
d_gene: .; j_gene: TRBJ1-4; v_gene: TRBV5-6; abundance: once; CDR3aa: CASSFERTEKLFF; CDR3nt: TGTGCCAGCAGCTTCGAACGGACTGAAAAACTGTTTTTT
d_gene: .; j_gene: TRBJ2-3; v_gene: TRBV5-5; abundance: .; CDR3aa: CASSTGIGTDTQYF; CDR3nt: TGTGCCAGCAGCACCGGGATAGGCACAGATACGCAGTATTTT
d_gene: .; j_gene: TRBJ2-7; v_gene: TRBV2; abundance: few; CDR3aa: CASSEMEEEGSYEQYF; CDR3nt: TGTGCCAGCAGTGAAATGGAGGAAGAGGGCTCCTACGAGCAGTACTTC
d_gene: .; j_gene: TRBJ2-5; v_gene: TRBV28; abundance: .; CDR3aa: CASIEPGTSKQAETQYF; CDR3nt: TGTGCCAGCATCGAACCTGGGACATCCAAGCAGGCGGAGACCCAGTACTTC
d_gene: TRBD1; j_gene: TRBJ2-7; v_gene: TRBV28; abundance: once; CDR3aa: CASSLRTGGVGYEQYF; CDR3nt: TGTGCCAGCAGTCTTCGGACAGGGGGGGTAGGGTACGAGCAGTACTTC
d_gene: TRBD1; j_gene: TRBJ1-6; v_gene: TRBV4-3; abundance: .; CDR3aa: CASSRDRGGSPLHF; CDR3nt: TGCGCCAGCAGCCGAGACAGGGGAGGTTCACCCCTCCACTTT
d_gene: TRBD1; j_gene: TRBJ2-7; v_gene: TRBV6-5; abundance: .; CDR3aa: CASRSTGGETYEQYF; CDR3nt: TGTGCCAGCAGGTCGACAGGGGGCGAGACCTACGAGCAGTACTTC
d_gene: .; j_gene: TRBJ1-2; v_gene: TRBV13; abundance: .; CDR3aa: CASTVGEEGYTF; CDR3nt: TGTGCCAGCACTGTCGGGGAGGAGGGCTACACCTTC
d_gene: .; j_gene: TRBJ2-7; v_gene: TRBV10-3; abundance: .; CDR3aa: CAISERGYEQYF; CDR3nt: TGTGCCATCAGTGAACGGGGCTACGAGCAGTACTTC
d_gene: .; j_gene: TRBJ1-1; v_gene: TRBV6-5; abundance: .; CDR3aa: CASSGIENTEAFF; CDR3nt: TGTGCCAGCAGTGGCATCGAGAACACTGAAGCTTTCTTT
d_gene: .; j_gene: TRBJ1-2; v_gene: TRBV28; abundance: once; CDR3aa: CASSLGRARDYGYTF; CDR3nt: TGTGCCAGCAGTTTGGGCAGGGCCCGCGACTATGGCTACACCTTC
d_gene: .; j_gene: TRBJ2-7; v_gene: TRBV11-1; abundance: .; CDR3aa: CASSFDTGAYEQYF; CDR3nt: TGTGCCAGCAGCTTCGATACAGGAGCCTACGAGCAGTACTTC
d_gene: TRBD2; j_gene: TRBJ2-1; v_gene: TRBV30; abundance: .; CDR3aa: CAWSGGTSVFF; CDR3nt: TGTGCCTGGAGCGGGGGGACTAGCGTTTTCTTC
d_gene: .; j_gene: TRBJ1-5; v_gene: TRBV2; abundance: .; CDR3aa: CASSEGQSNQPQHF; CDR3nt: TGTGCCAGCAGTGAGGGTCAGTCGAATCAGCCCCAGCATTTT
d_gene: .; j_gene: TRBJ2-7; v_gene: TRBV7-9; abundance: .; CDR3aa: CASSLLAYEQYF; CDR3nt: TGTGCCAGCAGCTTATTAGCCTACGAGCAGTACTTC
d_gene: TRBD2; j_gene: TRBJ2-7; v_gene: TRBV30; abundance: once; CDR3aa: CAWSVNPPLLAGGREQYF; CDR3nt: TGTGCCTGGAGTGTAAACCCCCCCCTACTAGCGGGAGGGCGTGAGCAGTACTTC
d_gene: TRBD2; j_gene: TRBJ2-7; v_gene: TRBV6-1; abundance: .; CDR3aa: CASSEWDAGGVLEQYF; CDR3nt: TGTGCCAGCAGTGAATGGGATGCGGGAGGGGTTCTCGAGCAGTACTTC
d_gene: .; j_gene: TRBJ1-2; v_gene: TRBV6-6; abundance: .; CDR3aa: CASSYVAGDGYTF; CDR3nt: TGTGCCAGCAGTTACGTGGCAGGCGATGGCTACACCTTC
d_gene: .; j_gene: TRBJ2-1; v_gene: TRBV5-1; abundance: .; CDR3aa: CASSLDFNNEQFF; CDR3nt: TGCGCCAGCAGCTTGGATTTTAACAATGAGCAGTTCTTC
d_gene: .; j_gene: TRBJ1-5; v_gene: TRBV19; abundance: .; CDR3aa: CASSIEGLQGYSNQPQHF; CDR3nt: TGTGCCAGTAGTATAGAGGGACTGCAGGGTTATAGCAATCAGCCCCAGCATTTT
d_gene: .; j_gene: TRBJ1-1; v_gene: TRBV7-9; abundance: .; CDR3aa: CASSFIGTEAFF; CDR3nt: TGTGCCAGCAGCTTTATAGGGACTGAAGCTTTCTTT
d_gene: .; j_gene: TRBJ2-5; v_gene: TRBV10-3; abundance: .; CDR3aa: CAISQKGETQYF; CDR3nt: TGTGCCATCAGTCAAAAGGGGGAGACCCAGTACTTC
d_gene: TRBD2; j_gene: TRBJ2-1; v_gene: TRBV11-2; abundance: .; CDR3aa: CASSLIGSGRSSNEQFF; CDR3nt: TGTGCCAGCAGCCTCATTGGCAGCGGGAGGTCAAGCAATGAGCAGTTCTTC
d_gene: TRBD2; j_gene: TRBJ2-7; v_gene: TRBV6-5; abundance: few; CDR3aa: CASSYSTSGPYEQYF; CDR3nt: TGTGCCAGCAGTTACTCTACTAGCGGGCCCTACGAGCAGTACTTC
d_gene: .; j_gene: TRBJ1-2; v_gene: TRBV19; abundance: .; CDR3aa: CASSAPGSDYWGGYTF; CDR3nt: TGTGCCAGTAGTGCCCCAGGCTCCGACTACTGGGGTGGCTACACCTTC
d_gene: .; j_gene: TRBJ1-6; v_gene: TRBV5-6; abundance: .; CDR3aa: CASSLRVKNSPLHF; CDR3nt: TGTGCCAGCAGCCTCAGGGTGAAGAATTCACCCCTCCACTTT
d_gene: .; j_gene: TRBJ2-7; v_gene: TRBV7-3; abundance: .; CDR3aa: CASSSEGSNYEQYF; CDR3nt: TGTGCCAGCAGCTCTGAGGGTAGCAACTACGAGCAGTACTTC
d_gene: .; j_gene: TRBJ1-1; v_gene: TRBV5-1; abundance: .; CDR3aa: CASSLEGGTEAFF; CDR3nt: TGCGCCAGCAGCTTGGAAGGGGGCACTGAAGCTTTCTTT
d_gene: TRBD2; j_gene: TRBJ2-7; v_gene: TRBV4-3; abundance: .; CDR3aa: CASSQDGTSGSRLDF; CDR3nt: TGCGCCAGCAGCCAAGATGGGACTAGCGGGTCGCGTCTCGACTTC
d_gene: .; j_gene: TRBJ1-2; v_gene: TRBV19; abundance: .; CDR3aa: CASSIAITRNYGYTF; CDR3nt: TGTGCCAGTAGTATAGCCATTACACGTAACTATGGCTACACCTTC
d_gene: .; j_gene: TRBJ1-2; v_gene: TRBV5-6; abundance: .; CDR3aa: CASSINNYGYTF; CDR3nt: TGTGCCAGCAGCATAAATAACTATGGCTACACCTTC
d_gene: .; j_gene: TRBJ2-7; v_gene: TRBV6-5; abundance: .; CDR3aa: CATSRGRAYEQYF; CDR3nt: TGTGCCACCTCTCGAGGCAGGGCCTACGAGCAGTACTTC
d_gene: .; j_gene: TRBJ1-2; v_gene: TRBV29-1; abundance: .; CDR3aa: CSVRRTANYGYTF; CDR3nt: TGCAGCGTAAGAAGGACAGCTAACTATGGCTACACCTTC
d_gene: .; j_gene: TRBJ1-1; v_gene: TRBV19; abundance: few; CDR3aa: CASSTGVGAEAFF; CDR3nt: TGTGCCAGTAGTACAGGGGTGGGTGCTGAAGCTTTCTTT
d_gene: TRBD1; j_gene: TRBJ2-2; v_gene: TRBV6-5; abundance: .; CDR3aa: CASSYGQGAITGELFF; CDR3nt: TGTGCCAGCAGTTACGGGCAGGGGGCGATCACCGGGGAGCTGTTTTTT
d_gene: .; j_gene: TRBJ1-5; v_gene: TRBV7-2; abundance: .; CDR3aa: CASSLQGFNQPQHF; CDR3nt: TGTGCCAGCAGCTTACAGGGATTCAATCAGCCCCAGCATTTT
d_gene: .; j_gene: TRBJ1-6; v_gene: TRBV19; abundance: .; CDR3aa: CASSIRGRSSSYNSPLHF; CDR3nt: TGTGCCAGTAGTATACGAGGGCGCTCTAGCTCCTATAATTCACCCCTCCACTTT
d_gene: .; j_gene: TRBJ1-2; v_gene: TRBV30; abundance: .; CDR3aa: CAWSAGQPRNYGYTF; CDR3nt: TGTGCCTGGAGTGCAGGACAGCCAAGAAACTATGGCTACACCTTC
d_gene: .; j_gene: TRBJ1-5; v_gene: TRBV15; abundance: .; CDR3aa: CATSRGQADQPQHF; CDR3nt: TGTGCCACCAGCAGAGGACAGGCGGATCAGCCCCAGCATTTT
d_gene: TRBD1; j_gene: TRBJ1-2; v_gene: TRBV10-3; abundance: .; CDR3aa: CAISESDRVDYGYTF; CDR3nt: TGTGCCATCAGTGAGTCCGACAGGGTGGACTATGGCTACACCTTC
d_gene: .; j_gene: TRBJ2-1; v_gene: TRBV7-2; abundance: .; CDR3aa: CASSAARRTVFF; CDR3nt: TGTGCCAGCAGCGCTGCCAGGCGGACTGTCTTCTTC
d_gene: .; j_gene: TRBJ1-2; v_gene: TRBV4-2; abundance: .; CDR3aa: CASSQEGHDRPYGYTF; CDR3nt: TGTGCCAGCAGCCAAGAGGGACACGACCGGCCCTATGGCTACACCTTC
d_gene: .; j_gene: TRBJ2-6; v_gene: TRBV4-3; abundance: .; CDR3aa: CASSQEGANVLTF; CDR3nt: TGCGCCAGCAGCCAAGAAGGGGCCAACGTCCTGACTTTC
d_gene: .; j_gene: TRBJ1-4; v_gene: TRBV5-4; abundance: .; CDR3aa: CASSFETNEKLFF; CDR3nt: TGTGCCAGCAGCTTCGAAACTAATGAAAAACTGTTTTTT
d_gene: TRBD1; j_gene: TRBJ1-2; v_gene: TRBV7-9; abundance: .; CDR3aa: CASSLADRPIYGYTF; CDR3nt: TGTGCCAGCAGCTTAGCGGACAGGCCCATCTATGGCTACACCTTC
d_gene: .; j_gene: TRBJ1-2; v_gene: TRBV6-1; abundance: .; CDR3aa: CASSEAHQRSGKSYGYTF; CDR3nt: TGTGCCAGCAGTGAAGCCCACCAGAGGTCAGGGAAATCTTATGGCTACACCTTC